This entry features one TCR beta chain sequence. The antigen is undetermined. Trimming took 1 base from V and 16 from J, leaving 11 bases between them. The germline V gene encodes CDR1 SGHTS and CDR2 YDEGEE. The length of the CDR3 is 11 residues. This entry is derived from a study of a mutant IDH1 vaccine in newly diagnosed glioma. Overall study context: The treated population exhibited a male proportion of roughly 60%, a female proportion of about 38%, and a mean age of about 40 years. Patients were pretreated with radiotherapy, temozolomide, or both, mostly both.

Specified time point: week 23, last vaccination. The content of each vaccine dose was 300 ug of mutant IDH1 20-mer peptide, and topical imiquimod accompanied it. The study, taken as a whole, reports: Vaccine-induced immune responses were detected in 85% to 95% of patients.

Measured with immunoSEQ multiplex PCR; TCRdb has only the in-frame clones, and not every one. Found here are 40,000 to 45,000 clones, approximately 84% of them singletons; the top ten hold around 2.5%. Sequencing was performed on PBMCs, taken from a glioma patient whose treatment included an IDH1 peptide vaccine. The V and J genes are TRBV5-8 and TRBJ1-4; D call uncertain. This receptor was taken from a woman aged 18-29 years with glioma. Some clones in this sample may be carry-over from other donors' samples. The CDR3 sequence is CASSLRRDGFF. The CDR3 nucleotides are TGTGCCAGCAGCTTGCGGAGGGATGGGTTTTTT.